The clone carrying this T cell receptor beta chain was seen a handful of times. The source of the sample is a study of blood T cell repertoires in COVID-19. Study-wide background: Samples of COVID-19 (acute and convalescent) were obtained from the United States, Italy and Spain. The analysed material was cDNA or gDNA that came from T cells, B-cell-depleted T cells, or PBMCs.

In the original analysis: Reference gene primer amplification gave estimated nucleated cell counts. Using immunoSEQ multiplex PCR, the repertoire was profiled, and TCRdb retains in-frame clones only, with some absent. The DNA gave D and trimming, while V, J and clone size come from that table. The sample records about 70,000 clones, around four fifths being singletons. Losses at the gene ends were 0 bases for V and 5 bases for J; bases not matched to a gene: 3. This CDR3 is 14 amino acids long. CDR1 and CDR2 (germline): SGDLS, YYNGEE. The origin of this receptor is a woman aged 55 to 70 with acute or convalescent COVID-19. Sequencing was done on a sample of peripheral blood. This sequence joins TRBV9 and TRBJ2-7, with 9 nucleotides matching TRBD2. CDR3 in amino acids: CASSVAAGGNEQYF. In nucleotides, the CDR3 is TGTGCCAGCAGCGTAGCGGCGGGAGGGAACGAGCAGTACTTC.